In this sample, the clone carrying this T cell receptor (beta chain) turned up a few times. The antigen remains unidentified. With 3 bases removed from V and 4 bases from J, the gap between germline ends came to 9 bases. There are 13 residues in the CDR3. Looked up from germline, CDR1 is ENHRY and CDR2 is SYGVKD. Unique molecular identifiers were incorporated into the prepared TCRbeta library. TCRdb re-called the PCR reads through MiXCR, storing one row per CDR3 protein. The sample shows about 980,000 distinct CDR3 sequences, 25% to 35% of them seen only once. The sample belongs to a study of T-cell reconstitution after alpha-beta-depleted transplantation in children. General study findings and limits: Alpha-beta T cells present about two months after transplant were reported to originate from several hundred expanded graft clones. There were some patients whose high TCRbeta diversity at day 60 came from surviving recipient T cells and thymic progenitors.

The genes are TRBV10-3 and TRBJ1-1; D remains ambiguous. The TCR was taken from a boy in the first two years of life who had a stem cell transplant for SCID, so the T cells may come from the graft donor. The sample in question was PBMCs, mostly from graft donor cells, obtained 360 days after TCRalphabeta/CD19-depleted stem cell transplant. For the CDR3, the DNA is TGTGCCATCAGTGATACGATGGGCACTGAAGCTTTCTTT. Amino acid sequence: CAISDTMGTEAFF.